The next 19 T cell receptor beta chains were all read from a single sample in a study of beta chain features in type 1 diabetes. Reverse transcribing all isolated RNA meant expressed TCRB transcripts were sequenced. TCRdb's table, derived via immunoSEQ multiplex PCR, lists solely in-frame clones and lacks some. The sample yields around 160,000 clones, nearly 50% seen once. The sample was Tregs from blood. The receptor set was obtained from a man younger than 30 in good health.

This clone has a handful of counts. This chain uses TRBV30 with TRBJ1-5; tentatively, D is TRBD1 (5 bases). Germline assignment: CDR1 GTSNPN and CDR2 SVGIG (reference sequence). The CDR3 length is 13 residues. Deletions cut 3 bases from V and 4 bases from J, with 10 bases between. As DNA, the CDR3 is TGTGCCTGGAGCGGGGGAAATAATCAGCCCCAGCATTTT. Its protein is CAWSGGNNQPQHF. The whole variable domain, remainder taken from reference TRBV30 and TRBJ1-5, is SQTIHQWPATLVQPVGSPLSLECTVEGTSNPNLYWYRQAAGRGLQLLFYSVGIGQISSEVPQNLSASRPQDRQFILSSKKLLLSDSGFYLCAWSGGNNQPQHFGDGTRLSIL.

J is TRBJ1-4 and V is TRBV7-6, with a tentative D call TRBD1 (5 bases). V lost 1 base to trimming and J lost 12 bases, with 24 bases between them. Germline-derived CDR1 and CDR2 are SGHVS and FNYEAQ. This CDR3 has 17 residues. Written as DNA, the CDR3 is TGTGCCAGCAGCTTAGGTCCACCTGGGGCAGGCGCTCCGGAACTGTTTTTT. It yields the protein CASSLGPPGAGAPELFF. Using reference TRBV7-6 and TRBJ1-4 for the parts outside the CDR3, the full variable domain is GAGVSQSPRYKVTKRGQDVALRCDPISGHVSLYWYRQALGQGPEFLTYFNYEAQQDKSGLPNDRFSAERPEGSISTLTIQRTEQRDSAMYRCASSLGPPGAGAPELFFGSGTQLSVL.

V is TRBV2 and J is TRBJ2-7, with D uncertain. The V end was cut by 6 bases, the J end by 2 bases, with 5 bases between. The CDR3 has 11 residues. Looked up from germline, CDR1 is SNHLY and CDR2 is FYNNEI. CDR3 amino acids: CASRSTYEQYF. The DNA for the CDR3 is TGTGCCAGCAGGTCTACCTACGAGCAGTACTTC. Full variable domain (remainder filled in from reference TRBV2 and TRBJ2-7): EPEVTQTPSHQVTQMGQEVILRCVPISNHLYFYWYRQILGQKVEFLVSFYNNEISEKSEIFDDQFSVERPDGSNFTLKIRSTKLEDSAMYFCASRSTYEQYFGPGTRLTVT.

For the CDR3, the DNA is TGCGCCAGCAGCTTGTTTCCTAGCGCAAATGAGCAGTTCTTC. It specifies CASSLFPSANEQFF. This rearrangement joins TRBV5-1 to TRBJ2-1, with D possibly matching TRBD2 (6 bases). The CDR3 runs to 14 residues. Germline loops: CDR1 SGHRS, CDR2 YFSETQ. V shed 1 base and J shed 7 bases, with 12 bases lying between them.

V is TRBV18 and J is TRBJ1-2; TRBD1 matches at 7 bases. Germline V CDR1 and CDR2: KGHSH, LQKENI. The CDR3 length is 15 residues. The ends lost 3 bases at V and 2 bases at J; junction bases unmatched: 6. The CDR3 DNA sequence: TGTGCCAGCTCACCTCCGGGACAGAGAAACTATGGCTACACCTTC. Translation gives CASSPPGQRNYGYTF.

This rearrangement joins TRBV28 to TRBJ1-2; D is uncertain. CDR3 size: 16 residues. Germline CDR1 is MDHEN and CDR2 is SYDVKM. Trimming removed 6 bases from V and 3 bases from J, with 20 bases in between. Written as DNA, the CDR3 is TGTGCCAGCAGGGATGCCGGGTCCTCCTTATACTATGGCTACACCTTC. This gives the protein CASRDAGSSLYYGYTF.

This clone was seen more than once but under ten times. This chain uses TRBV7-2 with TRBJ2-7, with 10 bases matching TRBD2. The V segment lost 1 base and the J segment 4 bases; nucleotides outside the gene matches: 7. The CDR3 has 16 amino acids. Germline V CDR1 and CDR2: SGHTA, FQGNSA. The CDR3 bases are TGTGCCAGCAGCTTAGGACCTAGCGGGAGTTCGTACGAGCAGTACTTC. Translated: CASSLGPSGSSYEQYF.

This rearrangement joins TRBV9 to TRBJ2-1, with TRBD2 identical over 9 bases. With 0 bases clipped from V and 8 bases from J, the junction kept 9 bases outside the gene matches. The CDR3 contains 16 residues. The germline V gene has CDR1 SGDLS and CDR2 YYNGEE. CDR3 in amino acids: CASSVGGGAYFYEQFF. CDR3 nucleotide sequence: TGTGCCAGCAGCGTAGGCGGGGGGGCTTATTTCTATGAGCAGTTCTTC.

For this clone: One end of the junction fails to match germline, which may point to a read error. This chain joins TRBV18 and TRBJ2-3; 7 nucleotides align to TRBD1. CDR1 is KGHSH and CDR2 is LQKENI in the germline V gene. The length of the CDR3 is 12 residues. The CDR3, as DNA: TGTGCCAGCTCACCAAGAGGGGGACAGTGGAATTTT. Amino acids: CASSPRGGQWNF.

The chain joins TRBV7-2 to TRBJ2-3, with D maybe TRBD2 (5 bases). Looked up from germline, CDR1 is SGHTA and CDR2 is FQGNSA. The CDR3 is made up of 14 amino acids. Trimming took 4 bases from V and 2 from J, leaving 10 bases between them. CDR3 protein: CASSSRTHTDTQYF. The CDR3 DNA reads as TGTGCCAGCAGCTCCCGGACTCACACAGATACGCAGTATTTT.

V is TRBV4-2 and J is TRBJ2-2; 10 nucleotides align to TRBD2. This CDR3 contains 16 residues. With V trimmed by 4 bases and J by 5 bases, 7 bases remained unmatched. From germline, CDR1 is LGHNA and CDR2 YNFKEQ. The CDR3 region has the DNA TGTGCCAGCAGCCGAAGAGCGGGAGGGGGTACCGGGGAGCTGTTTTTT. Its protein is CASSRRAGGGTGELFF.

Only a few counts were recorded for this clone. The CDR3 here is CSVVGDFPRGDTQYF. The DNA of the CDR3 is TGCAGCGTTGTGGGGGACTTCCCCCGGGGAGATACGCAGTATTTT. The chain links TRBV29-1 to TRBJ2-3, with D possibly TRBD2 on 6 matching bases. The CDR3 totals 15 residues. V lost 4 bases and J lost 5, with 19 bases in between. Germline lookup yields CDR1 SQVTM and CDR2 ANQGSEA.

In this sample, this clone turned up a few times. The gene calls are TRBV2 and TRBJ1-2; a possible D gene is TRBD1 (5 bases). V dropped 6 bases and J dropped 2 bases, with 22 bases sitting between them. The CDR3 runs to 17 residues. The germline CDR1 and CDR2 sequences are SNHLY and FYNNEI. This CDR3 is CASSAVTRVRLNYGYTF. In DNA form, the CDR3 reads TGTGCCAGCAGCGCCGTCACCAGGGTCAGGTTGAACTATGGCTACACCTTC.

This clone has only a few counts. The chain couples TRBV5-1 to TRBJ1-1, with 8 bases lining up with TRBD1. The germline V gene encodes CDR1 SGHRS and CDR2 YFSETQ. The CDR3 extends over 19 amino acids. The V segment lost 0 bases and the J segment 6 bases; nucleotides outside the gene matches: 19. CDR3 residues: CASSLVPRLSRDRFSEAFF. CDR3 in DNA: TGCGCCAGCAGCTTGGTCCCCAGACTAAGCCGGGACAGGTTTTCTGAAGCTTTCTTT.

Here the CDR3 DNA reads TGTGCCAGCACCCTGAGGCCGCGGGGGGGCGGGGATACGCAGTATTTT. Amino acids: CASTLRPRGGGDTQYF. The chain has TRBV7-2 and TRBJ2-3, with 9 bases fitting TRBD2. V was clipped by 7 bases and J by 6 bases; unmatched bases: 14. CDR3 length: 16 residues. Germline lookup yields CDR1 SGHTA and CDR2 FQGNSA.

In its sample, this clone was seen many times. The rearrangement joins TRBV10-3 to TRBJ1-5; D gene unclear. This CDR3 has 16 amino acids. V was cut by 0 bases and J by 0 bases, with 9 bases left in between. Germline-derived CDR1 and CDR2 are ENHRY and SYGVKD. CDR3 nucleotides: TGTGCCATCAGTGAGTCGAGGGCACTTAGCAATCAGCCCCAGCATTTT. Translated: CAISESRALSNQPQHF.

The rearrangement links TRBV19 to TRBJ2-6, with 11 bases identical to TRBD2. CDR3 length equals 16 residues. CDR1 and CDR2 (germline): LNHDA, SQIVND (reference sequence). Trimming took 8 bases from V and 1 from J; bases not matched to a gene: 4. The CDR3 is CASSSGGRSGANVLTF. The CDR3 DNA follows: TGTGCCAGTTCTAGCGGGGGGCGATCTGGGGCCAACGTCCTGACTTTC.

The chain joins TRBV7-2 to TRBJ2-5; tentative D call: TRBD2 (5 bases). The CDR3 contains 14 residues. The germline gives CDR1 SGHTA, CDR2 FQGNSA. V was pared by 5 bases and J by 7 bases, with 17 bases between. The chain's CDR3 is CASSQEGFPGTQYF. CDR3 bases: TGTGCCAGCAGCCAAGAGGGATTTCCAGGGACCCAGTACTTC. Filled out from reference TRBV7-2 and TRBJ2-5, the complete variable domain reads GAGVSQSPSNKVTEKGKDVELRCDPISGHTALYWYRQSLGQGLEFLIYFQGNSAPDKSGLPSDRFSAERTGGSVSTLTIQRTQQEDSAVYLCASSQEGFPGTQYFGPGTRLLVL.

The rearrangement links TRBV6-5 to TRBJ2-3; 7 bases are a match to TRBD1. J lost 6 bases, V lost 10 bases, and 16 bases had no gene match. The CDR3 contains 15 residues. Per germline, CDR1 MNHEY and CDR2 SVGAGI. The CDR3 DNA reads TGTGCCACTATCCCGAGGGGACAGAGGGGGGATACGCAGTATTTT. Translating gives CATIPRGQRGDTQYF.